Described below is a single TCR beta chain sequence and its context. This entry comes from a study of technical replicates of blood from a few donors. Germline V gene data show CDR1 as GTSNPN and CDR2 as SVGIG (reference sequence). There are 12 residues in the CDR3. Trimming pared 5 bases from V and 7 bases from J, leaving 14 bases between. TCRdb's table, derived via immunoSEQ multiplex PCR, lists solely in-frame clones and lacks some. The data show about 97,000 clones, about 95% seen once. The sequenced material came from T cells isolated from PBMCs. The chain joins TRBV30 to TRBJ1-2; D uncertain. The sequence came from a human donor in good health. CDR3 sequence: CAWGTRLRGYTF. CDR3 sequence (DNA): TGTGCCTGGGGTACGAGGCTTCGTGGCTACACCTTC.